Presented here are 2 T cell receptor beta chains from one specimen sequenced in a study of T cells in Graves' hyperthyroidism and ophthalmopathy. TCR beta CDR3 sequences were amplified from RNA transcripts. HTBI primers were used for first-round RT-PCR of the TCR CDR3. TCRdb re-derived calls from the multiplex PCR reads in MiXCR, one entry per CDR3 protein. The top ten hold roughly 35% of the sample, which has approximately 330,000 distinct CDR3 sequences, roughly 15% seen once. Specimen: blood. Every receptor here comes from a woman between 40 and 50 years old with Graves' ophthalmopathy.

This clonotype was picked up many times. This rearrangement joins TRBV6-1 to TRBJ2-3; 8 bases line up with TRBD2. Germline assignment: CDR1 MNHNS and CDR2 SASEGT. The CDR3 length is 16 residues. Unmatched junction bases numbered 9, after V lost 6 bases and J lost 1 base. CDR3 region: CASSLISGARTDTQYF. Here the CDR3 DNA reads TGTGCCAGCAGCCTCATTAGCGGGGCCCGCACAGATACGCAGTATTTT.

This clonotype was observed a handful of times. In nucleotides, the CDR3 is TGTGCCAGCAGCCGTACGACGAACACTGAAGCTTTCTTT. Translating gives CASSRTTNTEAFF. The V gene is TRBV11-2, the J gene TRBJ1-1; D is undetermined. V was clipped by 5 bases and J by 1 base, with 8 bases between them. Germline-derived CDR1 and CDR2 are SGHAT and FQNNGV. CDR3 length equals 13 residues.